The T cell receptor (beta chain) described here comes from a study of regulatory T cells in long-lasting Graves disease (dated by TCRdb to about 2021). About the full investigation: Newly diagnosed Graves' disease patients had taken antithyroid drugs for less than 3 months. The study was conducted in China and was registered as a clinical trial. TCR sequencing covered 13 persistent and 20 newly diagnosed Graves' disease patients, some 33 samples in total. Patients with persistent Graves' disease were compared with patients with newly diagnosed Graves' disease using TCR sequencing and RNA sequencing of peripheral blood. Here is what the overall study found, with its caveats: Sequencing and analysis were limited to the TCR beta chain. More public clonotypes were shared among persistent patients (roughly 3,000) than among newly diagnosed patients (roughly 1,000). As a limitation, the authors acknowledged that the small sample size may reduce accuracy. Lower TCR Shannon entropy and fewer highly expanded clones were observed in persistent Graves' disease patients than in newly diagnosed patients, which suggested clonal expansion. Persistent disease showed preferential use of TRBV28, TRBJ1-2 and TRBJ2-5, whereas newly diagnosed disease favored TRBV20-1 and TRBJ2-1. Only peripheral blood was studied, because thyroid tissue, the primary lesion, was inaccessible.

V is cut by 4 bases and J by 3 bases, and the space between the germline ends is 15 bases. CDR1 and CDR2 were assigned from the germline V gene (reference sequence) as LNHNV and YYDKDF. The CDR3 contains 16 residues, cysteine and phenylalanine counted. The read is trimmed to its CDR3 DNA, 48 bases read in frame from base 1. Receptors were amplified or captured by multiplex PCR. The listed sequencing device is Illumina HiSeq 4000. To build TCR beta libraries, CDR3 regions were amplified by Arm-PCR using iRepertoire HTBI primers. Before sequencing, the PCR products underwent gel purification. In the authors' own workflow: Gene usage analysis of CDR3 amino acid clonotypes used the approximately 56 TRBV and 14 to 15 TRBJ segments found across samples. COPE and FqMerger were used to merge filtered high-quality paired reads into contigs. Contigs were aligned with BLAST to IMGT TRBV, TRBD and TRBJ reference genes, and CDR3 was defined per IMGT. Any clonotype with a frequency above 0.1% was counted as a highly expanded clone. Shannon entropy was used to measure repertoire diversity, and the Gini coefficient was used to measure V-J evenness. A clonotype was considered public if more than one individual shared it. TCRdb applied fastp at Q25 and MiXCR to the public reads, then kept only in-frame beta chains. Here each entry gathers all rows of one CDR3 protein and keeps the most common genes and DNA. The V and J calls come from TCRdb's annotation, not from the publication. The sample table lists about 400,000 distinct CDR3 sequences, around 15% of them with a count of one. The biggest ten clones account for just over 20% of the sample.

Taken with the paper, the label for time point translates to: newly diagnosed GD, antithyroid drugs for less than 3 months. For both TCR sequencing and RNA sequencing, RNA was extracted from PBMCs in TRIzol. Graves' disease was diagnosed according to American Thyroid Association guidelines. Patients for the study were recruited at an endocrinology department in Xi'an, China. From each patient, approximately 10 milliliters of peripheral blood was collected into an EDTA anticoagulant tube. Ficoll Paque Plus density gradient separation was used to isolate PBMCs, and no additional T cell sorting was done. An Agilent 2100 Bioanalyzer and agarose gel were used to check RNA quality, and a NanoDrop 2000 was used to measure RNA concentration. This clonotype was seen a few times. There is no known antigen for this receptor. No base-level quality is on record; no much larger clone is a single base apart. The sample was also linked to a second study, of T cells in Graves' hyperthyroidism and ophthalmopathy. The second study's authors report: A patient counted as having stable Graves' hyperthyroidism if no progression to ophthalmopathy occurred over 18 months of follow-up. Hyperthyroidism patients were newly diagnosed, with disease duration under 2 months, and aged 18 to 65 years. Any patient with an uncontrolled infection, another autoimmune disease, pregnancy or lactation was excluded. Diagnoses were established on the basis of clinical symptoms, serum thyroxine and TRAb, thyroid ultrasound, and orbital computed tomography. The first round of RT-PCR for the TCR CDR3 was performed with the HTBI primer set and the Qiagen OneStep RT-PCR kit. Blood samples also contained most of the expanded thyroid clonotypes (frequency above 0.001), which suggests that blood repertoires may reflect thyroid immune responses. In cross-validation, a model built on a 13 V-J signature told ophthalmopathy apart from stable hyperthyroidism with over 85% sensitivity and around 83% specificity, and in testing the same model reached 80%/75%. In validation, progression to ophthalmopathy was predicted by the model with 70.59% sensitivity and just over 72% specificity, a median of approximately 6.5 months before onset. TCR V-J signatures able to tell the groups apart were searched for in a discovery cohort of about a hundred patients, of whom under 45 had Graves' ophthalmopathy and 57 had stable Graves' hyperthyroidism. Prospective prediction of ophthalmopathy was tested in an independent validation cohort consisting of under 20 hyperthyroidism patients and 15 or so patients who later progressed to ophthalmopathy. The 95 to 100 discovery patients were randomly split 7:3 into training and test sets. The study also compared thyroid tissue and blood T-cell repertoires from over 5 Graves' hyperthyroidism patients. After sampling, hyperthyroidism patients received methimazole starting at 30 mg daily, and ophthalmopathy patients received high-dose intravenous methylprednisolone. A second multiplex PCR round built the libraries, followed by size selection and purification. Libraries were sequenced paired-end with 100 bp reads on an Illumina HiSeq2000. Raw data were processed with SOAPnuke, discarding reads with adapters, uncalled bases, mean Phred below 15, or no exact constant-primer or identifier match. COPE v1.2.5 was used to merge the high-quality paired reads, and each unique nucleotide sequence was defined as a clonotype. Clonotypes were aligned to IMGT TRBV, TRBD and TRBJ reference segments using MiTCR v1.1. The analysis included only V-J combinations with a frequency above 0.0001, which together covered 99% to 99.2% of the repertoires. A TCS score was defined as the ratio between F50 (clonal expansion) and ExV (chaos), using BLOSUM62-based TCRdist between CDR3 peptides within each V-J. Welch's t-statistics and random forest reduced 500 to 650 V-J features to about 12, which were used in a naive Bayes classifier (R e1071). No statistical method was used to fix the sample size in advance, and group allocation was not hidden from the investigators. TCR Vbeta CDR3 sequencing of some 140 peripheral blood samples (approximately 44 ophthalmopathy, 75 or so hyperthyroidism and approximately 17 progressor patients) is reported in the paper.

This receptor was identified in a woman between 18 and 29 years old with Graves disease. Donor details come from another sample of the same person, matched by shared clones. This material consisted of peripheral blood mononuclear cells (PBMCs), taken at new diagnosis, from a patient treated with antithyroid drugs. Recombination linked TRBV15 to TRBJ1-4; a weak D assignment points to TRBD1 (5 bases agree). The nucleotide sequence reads TGTGCCACCAGCACAGAGCGGGTACAGGCTAATGAAAAACTGTTTTTT. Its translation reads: CATSTERVQANEKLFF.